The present TCR beta chain was sequenced within a study of human T cells and chemical hapten exposure. At the level of the study: Readings were taken at 6 days from patch tests that had applied 0.01% DPC to the upper back. General study points: The count of PT1 expanded TCRs correlated positively with patch test score. Versus controls, significantly more large CDR3 similarity clusters arose from expanded TCRs.

This clonotype was detected many times. Its target is unknown. The germline V gene encodes CDR1 SGDLS and CDR2 YYNGEE. The CDR3 is made up of 16 amino acids. Trimming pared 4 bases from V and 0 bases from J, leaving 14 bases between. The library tagged each cDNA molecule with unique molecular identifiers. MiXCR was run by TCRdb on the RACE reads, yielding one entry per CDR3 protein. The sample lists 200,000 to 300,000 distinct CDR3 sequences; about 8.6% were seen once. As for time point: pre-sensitization, week 0. Treatment specified: therapeutic diphenylcyclopropenone sensitization with weekly scalp DPC.

The sample was whole blood, taken in connection with sensitization to the hapten diphenylcyclopropenone (DPC). The chain recombines TRBV9 with TRBJ1-3, with D possibly matching TRBD1 (5 bases). This sequence was found in a woman between 40 and 55 years old with alopecia areata. Some clones in this sample may be carry-over from other donors' samples. CDR3 loop: CASSLRDANSGNTIYF. CDR3 bases: TGTGCCAGCAGCCTCCGGGACGCAAACTCTGGAAACACCATATATTTT. The full variable domain, in which reference TRBV9 and TRBJ1-3 provide the parts outside the CDR3, is DSGVTQTPKHLITATGQRVTLRCSPRSGDLSVYWYQQSLDQGLQFLIQYYNGEERAKGNILERFSAQQFPDLHSELNLSSLELGDSALYFCASSLRDANSGNTIYFGEGSWLTVV.